The 18 T cell receptor beta chains given below trace back to one sample, sequenced in a study of T cell responses to AZD1222 COVID-19 vaccine. Profiling relied on immunoSEQ multiplex PCR, and the TCRdb table lists in-frame clones only, not all of them. The sample contains around 120,000 clones, roughly 91% of which appear only once. Sample: peripheral blood, taken 28 days after the second AZD1222 dose. The origin of the receptors is an adult who received the AZD1222 COVID-19 vaccine.

This clone was seen only a few times. The genes are TRBV6-5 and TRBJ1-6; D possibly corresponds to TRBD1 (5 bases). The CDR3 covers 13 residues. Germline CDR1 and CDR2: MNHEY and SVGAGI. V was trimmed by 4 bases and J by 10 bases, leaving 11 bases between them. Written as DNA, the CDR3 is TGTGCCAGCAGTTCGGGGGGGATCTCACCCCTCCACTTT. Protein: CASSSGGISPLHF.

The V and J genes are TRBV2 and TRBJ2-3; TRBD1 aligns across 7 bases. CDR1 SNHLY and CDR2 FYNNEI come from the germline V gene. CDR3 length: 13 residues. V was clipped by 5 bases and J by 3 bases; unmatched bases: 2. CDR3 sequence (DNA): TGTGCCAGCAGTTCACAGGGGACAGATACGCAGTATTTT. This translates into CASSSQGTDTQYF.

The CDR3 DNA reads as TGTGCCAGCAGCGGCCCCTCCGGACAACAAAATGAAAAACTGTTTTTT. Amino acid sequence: CASSGPSGQQNEKLFF. The chain joins TRBV7-2 to TRBJ1-4; a weak D match, TRBD1 (5 bases). CDR1 SGHTA and CDR2 FQGNSA come from the germline V gene. Trimming took off 5 bases at V and 5 bases at J, with 18 bases between the two ends. The CDR3 is 16 amino acids.

This chain connects TRBV14 to TRBJ1-2; D gene uncertain. The CDR3 is 14 amino acids. The germline V and J ends were trimmed by 1 base and 4 bases, with 10 bases remaining between them. The germline V gene encodes CDR1 SGHDN and CDR2 FVKESK. The DNA of the CDR3 is TGTGCCAGCAGCCAAGGGCGGGGAGGCTATGGCTACACCTTC. Translating gives CASSQGRGGYGYTF.

J is TRBJ1-1 and V is TRBV6-2 or TRBV6-3; D is ambiguous. This CDR3 comprises 14 residues. V lost 0 bases, J lost 1 base, and 6 bases lay in between. CDR1 MNHEY and CDR2 SVGEGT come from the germline V gene. The CDR3 loop is CASSYSIENTEAFF. The CDR3 region has the DNA TGTGCCAGCAGTTACTCGATTGAGAACACTGAAGCTTTCTTT.

The V gene is TRBV7-9, the J gene TRBJ1-1; D call uncertain. CDR1 SEHNR and CDR2 FQNEAQ come from the germline V gene (reference sequence). The CDR3 contains 14 residues. V lost 10 bases and J lost 5, with 20 bases in between. CDR3 DNA sequence: TGTGCCAACAACGACTGGGTCGGGGAAACTGAAGCTTTCTTT. This gives the protein CANNDWVGETEAFF.

The DNA for the CDR3 is TGTGCCAGCAGGGGACAGATTAACTATGGCTACACCTTC. This translates into CASRGQINYGYTF. V gene TRBV7-9 combines with J gene TRBJ1-2; 7 nucleotides agree with TRBD1. Per germline, CDR1 SEHNR and CDR2 FQNEAQ (reference sequence). CDR3 length: 13 residues. J was trimmed by 1 base and V by 6 bases; bases with no gene match: 2.

The V and J genes are TRBV14 and TRBJ1-1; D is unclear. The V end was cut by 4 bases, the J end by 1 base, with 10 bases between. The CDR3 extends over 14 amino acids. Germline CDR1 and CDR2: SGHDN and FVKESK. CDR3 nucleotide sequence: TGTGCCAGCAGCCCGGGGAGTCAGAACACTGAAGCTTTCTTT. This sequence encodes CASSPGSQNTEAFF.

V and J are TRBV4-3 and TRBJ1-2; TRBD1 agrees at 8 bases. The CDR3 length is 16 residues. The ends lost 1 base at V and 7 bases at J; junction bases unmatched: 11. The germline V gene encodes CDR1 LGHNA and CDR2 YSLEER. The DNA for the CDR3 is TGCGCCAGCAGCCAAGGCCCCGGGGCACAGGGGGGTGGCTACACCTTC. Its protein product is CASSQGPGAQGGGYTF.

V usage is TRBV6-4 and J usage is TRBJ1-6; 9 bases line up with TRBD1. In germline, CDR1 is MRHNA, CDR2 SNTAGT. Trimming removed 4 bases from V and 9 bases from J; junction bases left unmatched: 1. The CDR3 length is 13 residues. CDR3 amino acids: CASSVDRGSPLHF. The CDR3 DNA sequence: TGTGCCAGCAGTGTGGACAGGGGTTCACCCCTCCACTTT.

This sequence joins TRBV5-1 and TRBJ1-5; weak D call: TRBD1 (5 bases). The length of the CDR3 is 16 residues. Trimming took 0 bases from V and 2 from J, leaving 12 bases between them. Germline V gives CDR1 SGHRS, CDR2 YFSETQ. The CDR3 bases are TGCGCCAGCAGCTTGGAAGGGGTTAATGGCAATCAGCCCCAGCATTTT. Protein sequence: CASSLEGVNGNQPQHF.

V gene TRBV11-2 combines with J gene TRBJ1-5, with D possibly being TRBD1 (6 bases). V was pared by 4 bases and J by 4 bases, with 17 bases between. Germline values: CDR1 SGHAT, CDR2 FQNNGV. CDR3 length: 16 amino acids. The CDR3 bases are TGTGCCAGCAGCTCGACCCGGGGGGGGCTAAATCAGCCCCAGCATTTT. This gives the protein CASSSTRGGLNQPQHF.

The V and J genes are TRBV12-5 and TRBJ2-2, with D possibly matching TRBD2 (5 bases). Germline CDR1 and CDR2: LGHNT and FRNRAP. V was pared by 0 bases and J by 1 base, with 9 bases between. The CDR3 runs 16 residues. CDR3 amino acids: CASGLVIGGNTGELFF. CDR3 bases: TGTGCTAGTGGTTTGGTAATTGGAGGGAACACCGGGGAGCTGTTTTTT. The whole variable domain, remainder taken from reference TRBV12-5 and TRBJ2-2, is DARVTQTPRHKVTEMGQEVTMRCQPILGHNTVFWYRQTMMQGLELLAYFRNRAPLDDSGMPKDRFSAEMPDATLATLKIQPSEPRDSAVYFCASGLVIGGNTGELFFGEGSRLTVL.

The V call is TRBV19, the J call TRBJ1-3, with D uncertain. V was clipped by 5 bases and J by 4 bases, with 9 bases between them. The CDR3 totals 13 residues. CDR1 LNHDA and CDR2 SQIVND come from the germline V gene (reference sequence). The CDR3 here is CASSLVPGNTIYF. Written as DNA, the CDR3 is TGTGCCAGTAGTCTAGTACCCGGAAACACCATATATTTT.

This clone occurred once. This rearrangement joins TRBV11-3 to TRBJ2-1, with a possible D match to TRBD1 (6 bases). V lost 1 base, J lost 7 bases, and 17 bases lay in between. The germline V gene encodes CDR1 SGHNT and CDR2 YENEEA. This CDR3 region has 16 residues. CDR3 in amino acids: CASSLGTGLLGNEQFF. The CDR3 coding sequence is TGTGCCAGCAGCTTAGGTACAGGGTTGTTAGGAAATGAGCAGTTCTTC.

The rearrangement joins TRBV7-2 to TRBJ1-2; 9 bases fit TRBD1. This CDR3 is 14 amino acids long. Germline V gene lookup returns CDR1 SGHTA and CDR2 FQGNSA. The V segment lost 4 bases and the J segment 4 bases; nucleotides outside the gene matches: 4. CDR3 nucleotide sequence: TGTGCCAGCAGCTGGGGGGACAGGGTCTATGGCTACACCTTC. Translated: CASSWGDRVYGYTF.

The gene calls are TRBV28 and TRBJ1-2, with TRBD1 matching over 7 bases. This CDR3 comprises 13 residues. V lost 6 bases to trimming and J lost 6 bases; unmatched junction nucleotides: 7. Germline CDR1 reads MDHEN; CDR2 reads SYDVKM. CDR3 nucleotides: TGTGCCAGCAGGCTAGGGGGCCGAAATGGCTACACCTTC. Its translation is CASRLGGRNGYTF.

This clone was seen a handful of times. The chain combines TRBV30 with TRBJ1-2; D not resolved. The CDR3 covers 11 residues. Between the trimmed V and J ends, which lost 4 bases and 14 bases, there was a span of 17 bases. The germline V gene has CDR1 GTSNPN and CDR2 SVGIG (reference sequence). The CDR3 DNA follows: TGTGCCTGGAAACAATTGACCGCGCGGACCTTC. It specifies CAWKQLTARTF.